This T cell receptor beta chain was captured in a study of response to subunit inactivated influenza vaccine. Broader study findings: Only a handful of new T cells, the authors suggested, are recruited with each seasonal influenza vaccination.

A remark on this clonotype: The antigen is undetermined. One junction end does not reproduce the germline sequence, and a read error may be involved.

Germline CDR1 reads SEHNR; CDR2 reads FQNEAQ (reference sequence). The CDR3 is 13 residues long. TCRdb processed the RT-PCR reads anew with MiXCR; each CDR3 protein has one entry. The data show 500,000 to 600,000 distinct CDR3 sequences, more than 15% seen once. The sequence was collected from a man aged 50 to 69 who received an inactivated influenza vaccine. The sequences come from CD4+ T cells sorted from PBMCs, collected about 24 months after vaccination. The J gene is TRBJ1-1, the V gene TRBV7-9, with D unclear. The CDR3 protein is CPSSLERNTEAFF. For the CDR3, the DNA is TGCCCCAGCAGCTTGGAGAGGAACACTGAAGCTTTCTTT.